The 13 T cell receptor beta chains presented below share a single source sample, sequenced in a study of T-cell reconstitution after alpha-beta-depleted transplantation in children. Library preparation (for TCRbeta) was performed with unique molecular identifiers. TCRdb used MiXCR to reprocess the PCR reads, holding one entry per CDR3 protein. The sample holds some 600,000 distinct CDR3 sequences; over 15% are singletons and the top ten take about 1.1%. The sequences come from PBMCs from the stem cell graft donor, collected from the stem cell graft. The receptor source for this set is a human donor who donated a stem cell graft to a child with acute myeloid leukemia.

This clonotype came up a few times. As DNA, the CDR3 is TGTGCCAGCAGTTTAATATTGGGACCTCGTGGCTACACCTTC. Amino acids: CASSLILGPRGYTF. The chain recombines TRBV28 with TRBJ1-2, with D tentatively TRBD1 (5 bases). CDR3 length equals 14 residues. V lost 2 bases to trimming and J lost 7 bases, with 14 bases between them. CDR1 is MDHEN, CDR2 SYDVKM, per germline.

This clonotype was recorded many times. This chain links TRBV7-6 with TRBJ1-6, with 8 bases aligning to TRBD1. From germline, CDR1 is SGHVS and CDR2 FNYEAQ. CDR3 size: 16 residues. Germline trimming cut 1 base from V and 6 bases from J; bases unmatched to any gene: 5. The CDR3 nucleotides are TGTGCCAGCAGCTTAGGGGGACAGGCAGTTAATTCACCCCTCCACTTT. Amino acids: CASSLGGQAVNSPLHF.

This sequence joins TRBV10-2 and TRBJ2-1, with D maybe TRBD1 (6 bases). The V end lost 8 bases, the J end lost 5 bases, and 10 bases lay between the germline ends. CDR3 length: 12 residues. CDR1 WSHSY and CDR2 SAAADI come from the germline V gene. For the CDR3, the DNA is TGCGCCAGCGTCGGACAGAACAATGAGCAGTTCTTC. This sequence encodes CASVGQNNEQFF.

This clonotype was found a few times. The V and J genes are TRBV20-1 and TRBJ1-6, with D possibly matching TRBD1 (5 bases). V lost 1 base and J lost 7, with 20 bases in between. Germline V gives CDR1 DFQATT, CDR2 SNEGSKA (reference sequence). The CDR3 has 17 residues. The CDR3 DNA follows: TGCAGTGCTAGAGGGGGGGACGCGGGCATGGGAAATTCACCCCTCCACTTT. Translating gives CSARGGDAGMGNSPLHF.

The sample holds a few counts of this clonotype. The chain uses TRBV20-1 and TRBJ1-1; no reliable D call. Per the germline V gene, CDR1 is DFQATT and CDR2 is SNEGSKA (reference sequence). Trimming removed 3 bases at V and 5 bases at J, with 10 bases between. The CDR3 contains 12 residues. CDR3 DNA sequence: TGCAGTGCTAGTCCCAAACGAACTGAAGCTTTCTTT. Residues: CSASPKRTEAFF.

This clonotype turned up a few times. The chain links TRBV6-1 to TRBJ2-1; the match to TRBD2 covers 14 bases. CDR3 length: 15 amino acids. The germline V gene encodes CDR1 MNHNS and CDR2 SASEGT. Germline trimming cut 7 bases from V and 7 bases from J; bases unmatched to any gene: 6. CDR3 in DNA: TGTGCCAGCACCCGACTAGCGGGGGGGATGAATGAGCAGTTCTTC. This codes for CASTRLAGGMNEQFF.

The genes are TRBV15 and TRBJ1-5, with TRBD1 matching over 10 bases. Germline CDR1 LNHNV, CDR2 YYDKDF (reference sequence). This CDR3 is 16 amino acids long. Unmatched junction bases numbered 8, after V lost 3 bases and J lost 6 bases. The CDR3 spells CATSSVAGQGIQPQHF. The DNA for the CDR3 is TGTGCCACCAGCAGTGTTGCGGGACAGGGGATTCAGCCCCAGCATTTT.

The chain joins TRBV25-1 to TRBJ2-5; D is unresolved. This CDR3 spans 16 amino acids. V lost 3 bases and J 1 base, leaving 15 bases between the germline ends. Germline-derived CDR1 and CDR2 are MGHDK and SYGVNS. The CDR3 reads CASSELLFTVQETQYF. CDR3 coding DNA: TGTGCCAGCAGTGAGCTCCTCTTTACAGTCCAAGAGACCCAGTACTTC.

In its sample, this clonotype was seen many times. This chain uses TRBV20-1 with TRBJ1-1; 9 bases map to TRBD1. Germline loops: CDR1 DFQATT, CDR2 SNEGSKA (reference sequence). The CDR3 totals 17 residues. Germline trimming cut 6 bases from V and 6 bases from J; bases unmatched to any gene: 20. This CDR3 is CSANFPGQGINVAEAFF. Here the CDR3 DNA reads TGCAGTGCCAACTTCCCGGGACAGGGCATAAATGTAGCTGAAGCTTTCTTT.

Comment on this clonotype: A read error may be the cause here, since a much bigger clone is one base away. It is likely a read error, because the conserved phenylalanine at the end of the CDR3 is missing. This rearrangement joins TRBV12-3 or TRBV12-4 to TRBJ2-1; D is unresolved. This CDR3 has 14 residues. The V end was cut by 2 bases, the J end by 6 bases, with 11 bases between. The chain's CDR3 is CASSLRAMINEQFL. Here the CDR3 DNA reads TGTGCCAGCAGTTTAAGGGCCATGATCAATGAGCAGTTCTTA.

The count of this clonotype is one. The chain couples TRBV7-9 to TRBJ2-2; D possibly corresponds to TRBD1 (5 bases). The germline gives CDR1 SEHNR, CDR2 FQNEAQ (reference sequence). The ends were cut back, 5 bases at V and 4 bases at J, with 20 bases in the middle. CDR3 size: 17 residues. The CDR3 protein is CASSITDTRRFTGELFF. The DNA of the CDR3 is TGTGCCAGCAGCATAACGGACACCCGAAGATTCACCGGGGAGCTGTTTTTT.

This clonotype was detected ten times or more. The chain recombines TRBV11-3 with TRBJ2-3; D perhaps matches TRBD1 (6 bases). The CDR3 covers 16 residues. Per germline, CDR1 SGHNT and CDR2 YENEEA. Trimming took 2 bases from V and 0 from J, leaving 12 bases between them. CDR3 sequence: CASSLLAGGSTDTQYF. CDR3 DNA sequence: TGTGCCAGCAGCTTACTCGCTGGGGGCAGCACAGATACGCAGTATTTT.

The chain employs TRBV15 and TRBJ2-7; maybe TRBD2 (7 bases). CDR1 is LNHNV, CDR2 YYDKDF, per germline (reference sequence). V was cut by 4 bases and J by 7 bases, with 20 bases left in between. The CDR3 has 15 amino acids. CDR3 nucleotides: TGTGCCACCAGCACGGGTGGGGGGGCGGAGGAAGAGCAGTACTTC. It specifies CATSTGGGAEEEQYF.